This passage covers 28 T cell receptor beta chains from one sample sequenced in a study of cytomegalovirus exposure and HLA in healthy donors (dated by TCRdb to 2017 to 2019). The library was built by means of the immunoSEQ multiplex PCR assay. What TCRdb holds here is the immuneACCESS table cut down to in-frame rearrangements. Part of the clones is not present; checked against another copy, under half of the missing clones reflect an unresolved V gene, and the others are unexplained. The sample table lists over 45,000 clones, around nine tenths of them with a count of one. More than 0.85% of the sample is in the top ten clones. The sequenced sample consisted of PBMCs. The source is a man younger than 30 in good health and CMV-seronegative.

The CDR3: CASSQDRDQPQHF. The CDR3 DNA follows: TGTGCCAGCAGCCAGGACAGGGATCAGCCCCAGCATTTT. The V and J genes are TRBV9 and TRBJ1-5, with TRBD1 identical over 8 bases. The CDR3 extends over 13 amino acids. J lost 5 bases, V lost 4 bases, and 2 bases had no gene match. Germline CDR1 reads SGDLS; CDR2 reads YYNGEE.

This chain links TRBV5-5 with TRBJ2-1, with 9 positions matching TRBD2. With V trimmed by 4 bases and J by 0 bases, 11 bases remained unmatched. The CDR3 consists of 18 residues. Germline assignment: CDR1 SGHKS and CDR2 YYEKEE (reference sequence). DNA for the CDR3: TGTGCCAGCAGCCCCGGCTCTAGCGGGATGAACTCCTACAATGAGCAGTTCTTC. This encodes CASSPGSSGMNSYNEQFF. Full variable domain (remainder filled in from reference TRBV5-5 and TRBJ2-1): DAGVTQSPTHLIKTRGQQVTLRCSPISGHKSVSWYQQVLGQGPQFIFQYYEKEERGRGNFPDRFSARQFPNYSSELNVNALLLGDSALYLCASSPGSSGMNSYNEQFFGPGTRLTVL.

This chain links TRBV7-9 with TRBJ2-6, with D possibly TRBD2 on 5 matching bases. Germline V gives CDR1 SEHNR, CDR2 FQNEAQ (reference sequence). Trimming took 5 bases from V and 0 from J, leaving 8 bases between them. This CDR3 contains 15 residues. The CDR3 nucleotides read TGTGCCAGCAGCGTCGCGGGCTCTGGGGCCAACGTCCTGACTTTC. Its translation: CASSVAGSGANVLTF.

This chain connects TRBV30 to TRBJ1-4; 8 positions match TRBD1. The CDR3 extends over 15 amino acids. J lost 8 bases, V lost 0 bases, and 8 bases had no gene match. CDR1 and CDR2 from the germline V gene are GTSNPN and SVGIG (reference sequence). CDR3 sequence: CAWSVRGQGGEKLFF. CDR3 in DNA: TGTGCCTGGAGTGTACGCGGACAGGGAGGCGAAAAACTGTTTTTT.

V gene TRBV28 combines with J gene TRBJ2-5; 7 positions match TRBD1. Unmatched junction bases numbered 11, after V lost 5 bases and J lost 2 bases. The germline V gene has CDR1 MDHEN and CDR2 SYDVKM. The CDR3 sequence is 16 residues long. Here the CDR3 DNA reads TGTGCCAGCAGTAGCAGGGGGAGACGTCAACAAGAGACCCAGTACTTC. Translating it yields CASSSRGRRQQETQYF.

The chain links TRBV15 to TRBJ1-4, with 8 bases identical to TRBD1. With 4 bases clipped from V and 7 bases from J, the junction kept 8 bases outside the gene matches. Germline CDR1 reads LNHNV; CDR2 reads YYDKDF (reference sequence). The CDR3 has 15 amino acids. The CDR3 is CATSKRQGSGEKLFF. The CDR3 DNA reads TGTGCCACCAGCAAAAGACAGGGGTCGGGTGAAAAACTGTTTTTT.

Points on this clone: A read error may produce the germline difference seen at one junction end. This rearrangement joins TRBV7-3 to TRBJ2-3; D may be TRBD2 (5 bases). CDR1 is SGHTA and CDR2 is FQGTGA in the germline V gene. The CDR3 extends over 15 amino acids. CDR3: CASSLTTGGADTQYF. The CDR3 region has the DNA TGTGCCAGCAGTTTAACCACCGGAGGAGCAGATACGCAGTATTTT.

This sequence joins TRBV19 and TRBJ2-1, with 10 bases identical to TRBD1. The CDR3 sequence is 15 residues long. Trimming cost V 1 base and J 5 bases; bases outside gene matches: 2. Germline values: CDR1 LNHDA, CDR2 SQIVND (reference sequence). CDR3 nucleotide sequence: TGTGCCAGTAGTATAGGGACAGGGGGGAACAATGAGCAGTTCTTC. It encodes CASSIGTGGNNEQFF.

This clone occurred once. The chain combines TRBV19 with TRBJ2-1, with 12 bases that match TRBD2. CDR1 and CDR2 (germline): LNHDA, SQIVND (reference sequence). This CDR3 is 13 amino acids long. V lost 6 bases, J lost 7 bases, and 1 base stayed unmatched. The CDR3 spells CASRLAGGNEQFF. DNA of the CDR3: TGTGCCAGTAGGCTAGCGGGAGGGAATGAGCAGTTCTTC.

This chain joins TRBV19 and TRBJ1-2; D is unclear. The CDR3 loop spans 14 amino acids. Germline CDR1 is LNHDA and CDR2 is SQIVND (reference sequence). Trimming removed 8 bases from V and 6 bases from J, with 19 bases in between. CDR3 region: CASLAQVSRDGYTF. Here the CDR3 DNA reads TGTGCCAGTCTTGCGCAGGTTAGTCGAGATGGCTACACCTTC.

The chain recombines TRBV21-1 with TRBJ2-3; the table's D gene call, TRBD1, was not cross checked with the DNA. TRBV21-1 is a pseudogene locus. The CDR3 totals 15 residues. The CDR3 spells CASIQGQVGTDTQYF. The CDR3 DNA follows: TGTGCCAGCATCCAAGGACAGGTTGGGACAGATACGCAGTATTTT.

The table lists this clone with a count of one. The V call is TRBV9, the J call TRBJ2-2, with 14 bases lining up with TRBD2. Germline V gene sequence: CDR1 SGDLS, CDR2 YYNGEE. Unmatched junction bases numbered 4, after V lost 4 bases and J lost 5 bases. CDR3 length equals 16 residues. The CDR3 coding sequence is TGTGCCAGCAGCATGACTAGCGGGAGGGGAACCGGGGAGCTGTTTTTT. It specifies CASSMTSGRGTGELFF.

This chain connects TRBV5-6 to TRBJ1-2; no clear D gene. Germline lookup yields CDR1 SGHDT and CDR2 YYEEEE. Trimming pared 3 bases from V and 5 bases from J, leaving 14 bases between. The CDR3 runs to 14 residues. The CDR3 DNA is TGTGCCAGCAGCTCAAACCCAGAGGATTATGGCTACACCTTC. Translated, it gives CASSSNPEDYGYTF.

The V call is TRBV11-3, the J call TRBJ2-1, with a weak D call TRBD2 (6 bases). The V end was cut by 6 bases, the J end by 10 bases, with 10 bases between. In germline, CDR1 is SGHNT, CDR2 YENEEA. CDR3 length equals 11 residues. The CDR3 region is CASRGGKEQFF. CDR3 DNA: TGTGCCAGCAGAGGCGGGAAAGAGCAGTTCTTC.

A single count supports this clone. V and J are TRBV19 and TRBJ1-1; D not certain. V lost 3 bases and J 0 bases, leaving 5 bases between the germline ends. The germline V gene has CDR1 LNHDA and CDR2 SQIVND (reference sequence). This CDR3 comprises 13 residues. The CDR3 DNA is TGTGCCAGTAGTATCGGGGTGAACACTGAAGCTTTCTTT. It is translated as CASSIGVNTEAFF.

The chain links TRBV9 to TRBJ2-7; the match to TRBD2 covers 11 bases. V dropped 1 base and J dropped 4; count of bases not matched to a gene: 1. Germline values: CDR1 SGDLS, CDR2 YYNGEE. The CDR3 spans 14 residues. CDR3 nucleotides: TGTGCCAGCAGCGTAATAGCGGGAGGGTACGAGCAGTACTTC. The encoded protein is CASSVIAGGYEQYF.

This clone was counted once. The chain carries TRBV2 and TRBJ1-2, with unresolved D. Looked up from germline, CDR1 is SNHLY and CDR2 is FYNNEI. Trimming stripped 7 bases from V and 6 bases from J, with 18 bases between. The CDR3 is 14 residues long. The CDR3 is CASIMVVAGDGYTF. CDR3 coding DNA: TGTGCCAGCATTATGGTCGTCGCAGGTGATGGCTACACCTTC.

The chain employs TRBV4-1 and TRBJ1-1, with TRBD1 as a possible D gene (6 bases). V lost 5 bases, J lost 1 base, and 14 bases lay in between. The CDR3 covers 15 residues. From germline, CDR1 is MGHRA and CDR2 YSYEKL. CDR3 coding DNA: TGCGCCAGCAGCTCCAACAGGGCCGCGAACACTGAAGCTTTCTTT. Translated, it gives CASSSNRAANTEAFF.

The V and J genes are TRBV5-4 and TRBJ2-5, with 9 bases lining up with TRBD2. Trimming at V came to 4 bases and at J to 5 bases, leaving 9 bases not matched to a gene. The germline V gene encodes CDR1 SGHNT and CDR2 YYREEE (reference sequence). There are 15 residues in the CDR3. The CDR3 DNA reads TGTGCCAGCAGCCCGAGCGGGGGGCCCTTGGAGACCCAGTACTTC. Its protein product is CASSPSGGPLETQYF. The variable domain in full, with the rest retrieved from reference TRBV5-4 and TRBJ2-5, is ETGVTQSPTHLIKTRGQQVTLRCSSQSGHNTVSWYQQALGQGPQFIFQYYREEENGRGNFPPRFSGLQFPNYSSELNVNALELDDSALYLCASSPSGGPLETQYFGPGTRLLVL.

This chain joins TRBV5-4 and TRBJ2-3; D perhaps matches TRBD1 (5 bases). Trimming left V 4 bases short and J 4 bases short, with 10 bases between. Germline loops: CDR1 SGHNT, CDR2 YYREEE (reference sequence). CDR3 length: 13 residues. The CDR3 loop is CASSRTHADTQYF. For the CDR3, the DNA is TGTGCCAGCAGCCGGACACACGCAGATACGCAGTATTTT. Full variable domain (missing parts from reference TRBV5-4 and TRBJ2-3): ETGVTQSPTHLIKTRGQQVTLRCSSQSGHNTVSWYQQALGQGPQFIFQYYREEENGRGNFPPRFSGLQFPNYSSELNVNALELDDSALYLCASSRTHADTQYFGPGTRLTVL.

The V and J genes are TRBV28 and TRBJ2-1, with 10 bases fitting TRBD2. Germline loops: CDR1 MDHEN, CDR2 SYDVKM. Unmatched junction bases numbered 10, after V lost 8 bases and J lost 9 bases. There are 14 residues in the CDR3. CDR3 sequence: CASQAGGPRSEQFF. CDR3 DNA: TGTGCCAGCCAAGCGGGAGGGCCTCGCAGTGAGCAGTTCTTC. The full variable domain, its missing parts supplied by reference TRBV28 and TRBJ2-1, is DVKVTQSSRYLVKRTGEKVFLECVQDMDHENMFWYRQDPGLGLRLIYFSYDVKMKEKGDIPEGYSVSREKKERFSLILESASTNQTSMYLCASQAGGPRSEQFFGPGTRLTVL.

The chain employs TRBV10-3 and TRBJ2-4; D is undetermined. Trimming pared 2 bases from V and 0 bases from J, leaving 8 bases between. This CDR3 is built from 15 residues. Germline CDR1 is ENHRY and CDR2 is SYGVKD. The CDR3 sequence: CAISENNLAKNIQYF. CDR3 nucleotide sequence: TGTGCCATCAGTGAGAACAACCTAGCCAAAAACATTCAGTACTTC.

The chain employs TRBV7-9 and TRBJ2-1; possibly TRBD1 for D (6 bases). Per the germline V gene, CDR1 is SEHNR and CDR2 is FQNEAQ (reference sequence). The length of the CDR3 is 14 residues. The V gene lost 6 bases and the J gene lost 1 base, with 10 bases spanning the gap. CDR3 sequence reads: CASSDRRSYNEQFF. The DNA of the CDR3 is TGTGCCAGCAGTGACAGGAGATCCTACAATGAGCAGTTCTTC.

The chain couples TRBV30 to TRBJ1-1; weak D call: TRBD1 (5 bases). Germline CDR1 GTSNPN, CDR2 SVGIG (reference sequence). Between the trimmed V and J ends, which lost 3 bases and 0 bases, there was a span of 8 bases. This CDR3 contains 13 residues. CDR3 in amino acids: CAWSHRLNTEAFF. CDR3 nucleotides: TGTGCCTGGAGCCACAGGTTGAACACTGAAGCTTTCTTT.

The chain links TRBV11-3 to TRBJ2-3, with 8 bases lining up with TRBD1. V lost 5 bases and J lost 0; bases outside the gene matches: 7. Germline CDR1 is SGHNT and CDR2 is YENEEA. The length of the CDR3 is 16 residues. CDR3 amino acids: CASSARQGTSTDTQYF. The CDR3 nucleotides are TGTGCCAGCAGCGCCCGACAGGGGACTAGCACAGATACGCAGTATTTT.

The chain is built from TRBV19 and TRBJ1-1; 7 bases fit TRBD1. The CDR3 is 14 residues long. Germline lookup yields CDR1 LNHDA and CDR2 SQIVND (reference sequence). The V segment lost 7 bases and the J segment 2 bases; nucleotides outside the gene matches: 7. The CDR3 DNA reads TGTGCCAGTACAATCAGGGGGTATAACACTGAAGCTTTCTTT. Translation: CASTIRGYNTEAFF.

As for this clone: A read error may produce the germline difference seen at one junction end. The chain couples TRBV7-7 to TRBJ2-1; D gene uncertain. Germline V gene sequence: CDR1 SSHAT, CDR2 FNYEAQ (reference sequence). The CDR3 contains 15 residues. CDR3 sequence: CASSLASGVHNEQFF. The CDR3 coding sequence is TGTGCTAGCAGCTTAGCTTCCGGAGTTCACAATGAGCAGTTCTTC.

The chain combines TRBV5-4 with TRBJ2-1, with 9 bases aligning to TRBD1. The CDR3 runs to 13 residues. Trimming at V came to 4 bases and at J to 10 bases, leaving 6 bases not matched to a gene. From germline, CDR1 is SGHNT and CDR2 YYREEE (reference sequence). In DNA form, the CDR3 reads TGTGCCAGCAGCCGAACAGGGACAGGGGAGCAGTTCTTC. This sequence encodes CASSRTGTGEQFF.